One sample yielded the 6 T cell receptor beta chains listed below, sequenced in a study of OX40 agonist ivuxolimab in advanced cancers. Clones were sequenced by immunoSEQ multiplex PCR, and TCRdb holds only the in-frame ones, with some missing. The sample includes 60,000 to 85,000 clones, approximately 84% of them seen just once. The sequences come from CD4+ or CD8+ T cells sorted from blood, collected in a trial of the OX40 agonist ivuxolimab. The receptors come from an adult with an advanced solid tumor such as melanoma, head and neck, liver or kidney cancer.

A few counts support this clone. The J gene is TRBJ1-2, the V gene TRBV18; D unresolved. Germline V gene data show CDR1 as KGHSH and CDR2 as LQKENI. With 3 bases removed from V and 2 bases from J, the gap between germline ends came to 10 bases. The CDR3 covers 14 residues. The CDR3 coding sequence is TGTGCCAGCTCACCCGTGGGTGAGAACTATGGCTACACCTTC. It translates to CASSPVGENYGYTF.

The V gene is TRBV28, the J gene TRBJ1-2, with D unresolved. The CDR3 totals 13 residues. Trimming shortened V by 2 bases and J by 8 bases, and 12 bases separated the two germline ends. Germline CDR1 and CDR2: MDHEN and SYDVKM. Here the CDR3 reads CASSLVGSGGYTF. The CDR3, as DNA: TGTGCCAGCAGTTTAGTGGGATCGGGGGGCTACACCTTC.

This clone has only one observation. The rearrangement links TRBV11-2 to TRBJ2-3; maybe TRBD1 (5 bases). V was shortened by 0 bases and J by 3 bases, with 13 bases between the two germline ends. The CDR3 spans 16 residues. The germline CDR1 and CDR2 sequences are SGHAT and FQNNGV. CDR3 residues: CASSLDWRRETDTQYF. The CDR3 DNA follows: TGTGCCAGCAGCTTAGACTGGCGCAGGGAAACAGATACGCAGTATTTT. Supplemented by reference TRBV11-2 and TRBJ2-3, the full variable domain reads EAGVAQSPRYKIIEKRQSVAFWCNPISGHATLYWYQQILGQGPKLLIQFQNNGVVDDSQLPKDRFSAERLKGVDSTLKIQPAKLEDSAVYLCASSLDWRRETDTQYFGPGTRLTVL.

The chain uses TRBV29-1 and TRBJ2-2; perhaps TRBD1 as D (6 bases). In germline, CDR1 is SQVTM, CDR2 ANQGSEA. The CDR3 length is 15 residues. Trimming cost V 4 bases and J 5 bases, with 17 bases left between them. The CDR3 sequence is CSVAPRQVRTGELFF. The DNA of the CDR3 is TGCAGCGTTGCCCCTCGACAGGTTCGAACCGGGGAGCTGTTTTTT.

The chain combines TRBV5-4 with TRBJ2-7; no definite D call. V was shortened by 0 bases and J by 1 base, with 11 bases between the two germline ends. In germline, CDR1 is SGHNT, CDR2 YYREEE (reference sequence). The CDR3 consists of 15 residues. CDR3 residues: CASSLGALTSYEQYF. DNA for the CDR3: TGTGCCAGCAGCTTGGGCGCTCTAACGTCCTACGAGCAGTACTTC.

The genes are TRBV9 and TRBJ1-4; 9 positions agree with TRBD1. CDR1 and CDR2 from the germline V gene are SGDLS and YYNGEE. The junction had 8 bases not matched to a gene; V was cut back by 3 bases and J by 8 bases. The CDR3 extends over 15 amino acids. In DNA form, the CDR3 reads TGTGCCAGCAGCGCGGGACAGGGAGGTTGGGAAAAACTGTTTTTT. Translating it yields CASSAGQGGWEKLFF.